A single sample gave rise to the 21 T cell receptor beta chains below, sequenced in a study of blood T cell repertoires in COVID-19. Sequencing used immunoSEQ multiplex PCR; TCRdb keeps in-frame clones, though not all of them. There are about 290,000 clones in the sample; roughly 90% occur only once, and around 10% lies in the top ten. Sequencing was performed on peripheral blood. Source of these receptors: a woman in her 30s with COVID-19, enrolled during active disease.

This clone was found a few times. V is TRBV6-5 and J is TRBJ1-2, with 8 bases lining up with TRBD1. The germline V gene has CDR1 MNHEY and CDR2 SVGAGI. The CDR3 is 13 residues long. The J segment lost 2 bases and the V segment lost 8 bases, leaving 4 bases of the junction unmatched. DNA of the CDR3: TGTGCCAGCGCCGACAGGGGAAACTATGGCTACACCTTC. Translating it yields CASADRGNYGYTF.

V usage is TRBV5-6 and J usage is TRBJ2-5, with 8 positions matching TRBD1. The CDR3 extends over 14 amino acids. Losses at the gene ends were 5 bases for V and 4 bases for J; bases not matched to a gene: 7. Germline assignment: CDR1 SGHDT and CDR2 YYEEEE. The CDR3 nucleotides are TGTGCCAGCAGGACGACAGGGGTCGGAGAGACCCAGTACTTC. Protein product: CASRTTGVGETQYF.

The J gene is TRBJ1-4, the V gene TRBV6-1; D unresolved. The V end was cut by 3 bases, the J end by 5 bases, with 13 bases between. Germline assignment: CDR1 MNHNS and CDR2 SASEGT. The CDR3 has 15 residues. CDR3 sequence reads: CASSDRSQINEKLFF. DNA of the CDR3: TGTGCCAGCAGTGATAGATCGCAAATCAATGAAAAACTGTTTTTT.

The rearrangement links TRBV6-5 to TRBJ2-5, with 9 bases identical to TRBD1. Germline V CDR1 and CDR2: MNHEY, SVGAGI. This CDR3 has 14 amino acids. The ends lost 6 bases at V and 5 bases at J; junction bases unmatched: 7. CDR3 region: CASSGTGRVETQYF. Written as DNA, the CDR3 is TGTGCCAGCAGCGGGACAGGGAGGGTGGAGACCCAGTACTTC.

J is TRBJ2-2 and V is TRBV4-1; 10 bases fit TRBD2. The CDR3 consists of 15 residues. CDR1 is MGHRA, CDR2 YSYEKL, per germline. J was trimmed by 4 bases and V by 3 bases; bases with no gene match: 2. In DNA, the CDR3 is TGCGCCAGCAGCCAGCTAGCGGGGGCCACCGGGGAGCTGTTTTTT. It translates to CASSQLAGATGELFF.

This clone occurred once. J is TRBJ1-2 and V is TRBV7-2; weak D call: TRBD1 (5 bases). With 5 bases removed from V and 5 bases from J, the gap between germline ends came to 15 bases. CDR3 size: 14 residues. From germline, CDR1 is SGHTA and CDR2 FQGNSA. This CDR3 is CASSPMGLGYGYTF. The CDR3 region has the DNA TGTGCCAGCAGCCCCATGGGACTGGGATATGGCTACACCTTC.

This sequence joins TRBV11-2 and TRBJ1-4; D ambiguous. V was trimmed by 4 bases and J by 7 bases, leaving 10 bases between them. This CDR3 has 13 amino acids. Germline-derived CDR1 and CDR2 are SGHAT and FQNNGV. CDR3 DNA: TGTGCCAGCAGCTCATATCGCGGTGAAAAACTGTTTTTT. Translation: CASSSYRGEKLFF.

This clone was found once. This same CDR3 is encoded by further DNA sequences in the sample. V usage is TRBV5-6 and J usage is TRBJ2-5, with 8 bases aligning to TRBD2. V gave up 1 base and J gave up 2 bases; unmatched junction bases: 4. The CDR3 consists of 15 residues. Germline CDR1 SGHDT, CDR2 YYEEEE. CDR3: CASSLRPGGQETQYF. The CDR3 DNA follows: TGTGCCAGCAGCTTGCGTCCGGGGGGGCAAGAGACCCAGTACTTC.

This sequence joins TRBV27 and TRBJ2-3, with 12 bases aligning to TRBD2. The CDR3 is made up of 15 amino acids. The germline CDR1 and CDR2 sequences are MNHEY and SMNVEV (reference sequence). J gave up 3 bases and V 5 bases, and 3 bases lay outside the gene matches. Here the CDR3 DNA reads TGTGCCAGCAGTGACACTAGCGGGGGGACAGATACGCAGTATTTT. Its translation is CASSDTSGGTDTQYF.

The gene calls are TRBV5-1 and TRBJ1-6, with D maybe TRBD1 (6 bases). Trimming cost V 0 bases and J 2 bases, with 9 bases left between them. The germline V gene has CDR1 SGHRS and CDR2 YFSETQ. CDR3 length equals 16 residues. In DNA, the CDR3 is TGCGCCAGCAGCTTGGGGACAGTCCCCTATAATTCACCCCTCCACTTT. It codes for CASSLGTVPYNSPLHF.

The chain joins TRBV27 to TRBJ2-2; a weak D match, TRBD2 (5 bases). The V end lost 5 bases, the J end lost 0 bases, and 19 bases lay between the germline ends. Looked up from germline, CDR1 is MNHEY and CDR2 is SMNVEV (reference sequence). The CDR3 has 18 residues. The CDR3 region has the DNA TGTGCCAGCAGTGGCTTGGACTGGAGCGAGACGAACACCGGGGAGCTGTTTTTT. Residues: CASSGLDWSETNTGELFF.

The genes are TRBV4-1 and TRBJ2-1; possible D gene TRBD1, 6 bases. Germline V gene lookup returns CDR1 MGHRA and CDR2 YSYEKL. Trimming cost V 8 bases and J 5 bases, with 16 bases left between them. CDR3 length: 14 residues. This CDR3 is CASGTGTTDNEQFF. CDR3 coding DNA: TGCGCCAGCGGCACCGGGACAACGGACAATGAGCAGTTCTTC.

The genes are TRBV12-3 or TRBV12-4 and TRBJ1-1; a possible D gene is TRBD1 (5 bases). The CDR3 runs to 12 residues. Trimming removed 3 bases from V and 8 bases from J, with 10 bases in between. This CDR3 reads CASSFPRGEAFF. CDR3 coding DNA: TGTGCCAGCAGTTTCCCCCGGGGGGAAGCTTTCTTT.

This chain uses TRBV2 with TRBJ2-5; TRBD2 aligns across 9 bases. Germline CDR1 and CDR2: SNHLY and FYNNEI. V lost 0 bases and J lost 5; bases outside the gene matches: 10. The length of the CDR3 is 17 residues. This CDR3 reads CASSEALAGTGGETQYF. The CDR3 DNA reads as TGTGCCAGCAGTGAAGCGCTAGCGGGGACGGGAGGCGAGACCCAGTACTTC.

The chain recombines TRBV30 with TRBJ1-4; TRBD1 aligns across 7 bases. V lost 1 base and J lost 5; bases outside the gene matches: 7. Germline V gene lookup returns CDR1 GTSNPN and CDR2 SVGIG (reference sequence). The CDR3 length is 15 residues. CDR3 nucleotides: TGTGCCTGGAGTGGGGGACAGCCAGGGAATGAAAAACTGTTTTTT. Its translation is CAWSGGQPGNEKLFF.

The chain joins TRBV7-9 to TRBJ2-2; TRBD2 aligns across 8 bases. The J segment lost 0 bases and the V segment lost 10 bases, leaving 4 bases of the junction unmatched. Germline values: CDR1 SEHNR, CDR2 FQNEAQ (reference sequence). The CDR3 has 14 amino acids. The CDR3 region has the DNA TGTGCCACCCCGGGGGGGCCGAACACCGGGGAGCTGTTTTTT. Translated, it gives CATPGGPNTGELFF.

The CDR3 region is CAWEGDNTQWGVQYF. The CDR3 nucleotides read TGTGCCTGGGAGGGGGACAATACGCAATGGGGAGTCCAGTACTTC. This rearrangement joins TRBV30 to TRBJ2-5, with D maybe TRBD1 (6 bases). The germline CDR1 and CDR2 sequences are GTSNPN and SVGIG (reference sequence). V lost 5 bases and J lost 10, with 26 bases in between. The CDR3 loop spans 15 amino acids.

The J gene is TRBJ2-7, the V gene TRBV2; TRBD2 might be the D (6 bases). CDR3 length: 12 residues. Germline CDR1 and CDR2: SNHLY and FYNNEI. The germline V and J ends were trimmed by 6 bases and 7 bases, with 13 bases remaining between them. The CDR3 nucleotides are TGTGCCAGCAGCCTTCGGGACTTTGAGCAGTACTTC. Translation gives CASSLRDFEQYF.

This chain connects TRBV6-5 to TRBJ1-2; D gene unclear. Deletions cut 0 bases from V and 7 bases from J, with 12 bases between. This CDR3 region has 14 residues. Germline V CDR1 and CDR2: MNHEY, SVGAGI. The CDR3 nucleotides read TGTGCCAGCAGTTACTCGATCGGGTCGGGTGGCTACACCTTC. Translating gives CASSYSIGSGGYTF.

V and J are TRBV18 and TRBJ1-2, with TRBD1 as a possible D gene (6 bases). CDR3 length: 16 amino acids. Trimming removed 3 bases at V and 6 bases at J, with 20 bases between. Germline values: CDR1 KGHSH, CDR2 LQKENI. CDR3 protein: CASSPRSGQLRDGYTF. The DNA of the CDR3 is TGTGCCAGCTCACCCCGGTCTGGACAGTTACGAGATGGCTACACCTTC.

V and J are TRBV9 and TRBJ2-7, with D possibly TRBD1 on 7 matching bases. Germline V lookup: CDR1 SGDLS, CDR2 YYNGEE. The CDR3 is made up of 15 amino acids. Between the trimmed V and J ends, which lost 0 bases and 1 base, there was a span of 11 bases. The CDR3 loop reads CASSVGSGGSYEQYF. CDR3 DNA: TGTGCCAGCAGCGTAGGATCAGGGGGGTCCTACGAGCAGTACTTC.